This T cell receptor beta chain was documented in a study of shared clonotypes between healthy human individuals. Assay runs were performed at deep level. Loaded into unsorted PBMC replicate PCRs was about 300 ng DNA, roughly 30,000 T cell genomes. Produced via immunoSEQ multiplex PCR; TCRdb's table is partial and in-frame only. Here the sample spans 450,000 to 550,000 clones, around 79% being singletons. CDR1 and CDR2 (germline): LGHNA, YSLEER. This CDR3 contains 15 residues. V lost 3 bases and J lost 4; bases outside the gene matches: 8. The sequenced sample was PBMCs. The clonotype was recovered from a middle-aged woman in good health. Some clones in this sample may be carry-over from other donors' samples. The V gene is TRBV4-3, the J gene TRBJ2-7; 8 bases are shared with TRBD2. DNA of the CDR3: TGCGCCAGCAGCCAGAGAGCGGGAGCCGTTTACGAGCAGTACTTC. Protein sequence: CASSQRAGAVYEQYF.